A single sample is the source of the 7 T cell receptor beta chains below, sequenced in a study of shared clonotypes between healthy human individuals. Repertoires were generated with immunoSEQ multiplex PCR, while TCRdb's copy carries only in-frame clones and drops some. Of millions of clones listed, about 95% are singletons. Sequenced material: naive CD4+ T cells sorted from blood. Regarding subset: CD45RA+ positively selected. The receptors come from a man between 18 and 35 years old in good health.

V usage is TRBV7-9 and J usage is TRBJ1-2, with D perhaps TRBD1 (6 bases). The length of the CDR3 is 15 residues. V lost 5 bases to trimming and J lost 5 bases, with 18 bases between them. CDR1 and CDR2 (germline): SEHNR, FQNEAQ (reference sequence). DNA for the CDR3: TGTGCCAGCAGCACCGACGACAGGCCTCTATATGGCTACACCTTC. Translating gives CASSTDDRPLYGYTF.

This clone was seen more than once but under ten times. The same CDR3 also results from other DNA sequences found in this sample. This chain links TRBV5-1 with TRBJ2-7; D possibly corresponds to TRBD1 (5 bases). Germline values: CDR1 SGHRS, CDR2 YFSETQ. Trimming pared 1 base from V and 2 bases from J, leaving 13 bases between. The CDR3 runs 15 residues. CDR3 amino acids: CASSLRSDRAYEQYF. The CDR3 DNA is TGCGCCAGCAGCTTGAGGAGCGACAGAGCCTACGAGCAGTACTTC.

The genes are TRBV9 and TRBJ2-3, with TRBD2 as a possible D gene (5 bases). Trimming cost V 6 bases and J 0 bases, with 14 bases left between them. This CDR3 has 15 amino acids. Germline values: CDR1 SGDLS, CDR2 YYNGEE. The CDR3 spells CASKKLVSSTDTQYF. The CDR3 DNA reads TGTGCCAGCAAGAAACTAGTCTCTAGCACAGATACGCAGTATTTT. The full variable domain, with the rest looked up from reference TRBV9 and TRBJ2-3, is DSGVTQTPKHLITATGQRVTLRCSPRSGDLSVYWYQQSLDQGLQFLIQYYNGEERAKGNILERFSAQQFPDLHSELNLSSLELGDSALYFCASKKLVSSTDTQYFGPGTRLTVL.

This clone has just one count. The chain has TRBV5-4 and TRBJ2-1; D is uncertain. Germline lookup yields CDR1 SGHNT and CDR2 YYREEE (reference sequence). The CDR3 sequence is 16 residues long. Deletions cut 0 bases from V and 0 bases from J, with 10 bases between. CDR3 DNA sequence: TGTGCCAGCAGCTTGGTGGGTAGGGCCTCCTACAATGAGCAGTTCTTC. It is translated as CASSLVGRASYNEQFF.

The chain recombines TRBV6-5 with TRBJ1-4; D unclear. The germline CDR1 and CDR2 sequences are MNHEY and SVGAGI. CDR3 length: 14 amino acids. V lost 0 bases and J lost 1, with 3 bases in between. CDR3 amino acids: CASSYSRTNEKLFF. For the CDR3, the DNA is TGTGCCAGCAGTTACTCGAGAACTAATGAAAAACTGTTTTTT.

CDR3 DNA: TGTGCCTGGAGTTCCCGGCTAGCGGGTCTATACAATGAGCAGTTCTTC. Protein sequence: CAWSSRLAGLYNEQFF. The chain recombines TRBV30 with TRBJ2-1, with 8 positions matching TRBD2. V dropped 2 bases and J dropped 4; count of bases not matched to a gene: 10. The CDR3 runs 16 residues. Germline loops: CDR1 GTSNPN, CDR2 SVGIG (reference sequence). The complete variable domain, with remaining parts taken from reference TRBV30 and TRBJ2-1, reads SQTIHQWPATLVQPVGSPLSLECTVEGTSNPNLYWYRQAAGRGLQLLFYSVGIGQISSEVPQNLSASRPQDRQFILSSKKLLLSDSGFYLCAWSSRLAGLYNEQFFGPGTRLTVL.

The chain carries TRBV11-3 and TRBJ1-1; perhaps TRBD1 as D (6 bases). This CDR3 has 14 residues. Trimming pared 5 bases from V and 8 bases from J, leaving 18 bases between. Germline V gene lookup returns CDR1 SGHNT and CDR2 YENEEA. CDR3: CASSPSGGLGEAFF. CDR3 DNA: TGTGCCAGCAGCCCGAGCGGGGGGCTGGGGGAAGCTTTCTTT. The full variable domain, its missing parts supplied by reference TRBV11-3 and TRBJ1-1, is EAGVVQSPRYKIIEKKQPVAFWCNPISGHNTLYWYLQNLGQGPELLIRYENEEAVDDSQLPKDRFSAERLKGVDSTLKIQPAELGDSAVYLCASSPSGGLGEAFFGQGTRLTVV.